The TCR beta chain described here comes from a study of T cell responses to AZD1222 COVID-19 vaccine. In germline, CDR1 is LNHDA, CDR2 SQIVND (reference sequence). V was cut by 6 bases and J by 3 bases, with 24 bases left in between. The CDR3 has 19 residues. The method was immunoSEQ multiplex PCR; TCRdb's version includes in-frame clones alone and lacks a portion of them. In the table there are 35,000 to 50,000 clones, around 80% of which are singletons. The chain employs TRBV19 and TRBJ2-6; TRBD1 or TRBD2 may be the D gene (5 bases each). Source: peripheral blood, taken 28 days after the second dose of the MenACWY control vaccine. The source of this sequence is an adult who received the MenACWY meningococcal vaccine as a control. In DNA form, the CDR3 reads TGTGCCAGTAGCTCTCGAGGGGCCCCCAGGGCCCGTGGGGCCAACGTCCTGACTTTC. Translation: CASSSRGAPRARGANVLTF.